These T cell receptor beta chains were read from a single sample in a study of blood T cell repertoires in COVID-19. Using immunoSEQ multiplex PCR, the repertoire was profiled, and TCRdb retains in-frame clones only, with some absent. Here the sample spans around 280,000 clones, around 90% being singletons. The specimen sequenced was PBMCs or T cells enriched from blood (not recorded which). All receptors derive from a woman aged 18-29 years with acute COVID-19. Both conserved end residues are part of each CDR3. A D gene is named only where the DNA matches it firmly. Size tells how often a clone was seen (once, few, many) or the class of an expanded clone, and some rows leave it out.

v_gene	abundance	d_gene	j_gene	CDR3aa	CDR3nt
TRBV10-1	few	NA	TRBJ2-2	CASSGSGDTGELFF	TGCGCCAGCAGTGGATCAGGGGACACCGGGGAGCTGTTTTTT
TRBV27	once	TRBD2	TRBJ2-1	CASSLEAGVPYNEQFF	TGTGCCAGCAGTTTAGAGGCGGGAGTGCCCTACAATGAGCAGTTCTTC
TRBV5-4	NA	NA	TRBJ1-2	CASSLGGDRYYGYTF	TGTGCCAGCAGCTTGGGAGGTGACAGATACTATGGCTACACCTTC
TRBV6-1	NA	TRBD1	TRBJ1-5	CASSVKLMGVPGGGQPQHF	TGTGCCAGCAGTGTCAAGTTAATGGGAGTTCCAGGGGGCGGTCAGCCCCAGCATTTT
TRBV10-3	NA	NA	TRBJ2-7	CAISEPTLLLAGNEQYF	TGTGCCATCAGTGAGCCGACCCTTCTGCTAGCCGGGAACGAGCAGTACTTC
TRBV5-1	NA	NA	TRBJ1-2	CASSDAGGYGYTF	TGCGCCAGCAGCGATGCGGGGGGCTATGGCTACACCTTC
TRBV6-2/TRBV6-3	few	TRBD2	TRBJ2-3	CASSSGLGTTDTQYF	TGTGCCAGCAGTTCCGGACTAGGTACCACAGATACGCAGTATTTT
TRBV6-2/TRBV6-3	NA	NA	TRBJ1-2	CASSDPAGISYGYTF	TGTGCCAGCAGTGACCCCGCCGGGATCTCCTATGGCTACACCTTC
TRBV5-1	NA	TRBD1	TRBJ1-3	CASSSRQGLSGNTIYF	TGCGCCAGCAGCTCCCGACAGGGGCTATCCGGAAACACCATATATTTT
TRBV4-3	NA	TRBD2	TRBJ2-7	CASSQIGGSPYEQYF	TGCGCCAGCAGCCAAATTGGCGGGAGCCCCTACGAGCAGTACTTC
TRBV14	NA	NA	TRBJ1-1	CASSHKPGHQNTEAFF	TGTGCCAGCAGCCACAAACCGGGACACCAGAACACTGAAGCTTTCTTT
TRBV28	NA	TRBD1	TRBJ2-1	CASSLLGTGGSNEQFF	TGTGCCAGCAGTTTGTTGGGGACAGGGGGTAGCAATGAGCAGTTCTTC
TRBV30	NA	NA	TRBJ1-4	CAWKRSGNEKLFF	TGTGCCTGGAAAAGGTCAGGAAATGAAAAACTGTTTTTT
TRBV19	NA	NA	TRBJ1-3	CASSIWASGNTIYF	TGTGCCAGTAGTATCTGGGCCTCTGGAAACACCATATATTTT
TRBV24-1	once	NA	TRBJ2-3	CATSSSGTDTQYF	TGTGCCACCAGTTCTAGCGGCACAGATACGCAGTATTTT
TRBV29-1	NA	TRBD1	TRBJ2-7	CSVVATTGGSEQYF	TGCAGCGTTGTTGCGACAACAGGGGGTAGCGAGCAGTACTTC
TRBV30	NA	NA	TRBJ1-3	CAWSTGIVSGNTIYF	TGTGCCTGGAGTACAGGGATAGTCTCTGGAAACACCATATATTTT
TRBV5-1	NA	NA	TRBJ2-5	CASSPDIPQETQYF	TGCGCCAGCAGCCCGGACATTCCGCAAGAGACCCAGTACTTC
TRBV19	NA	TRBD1	TRBJ1-5	CASSRDRGSNQPQHF	TGTGCCAGTAGTAGGGACAGGGGGAGCAATCAGCCCCAGCATTTT
TRBV9	NA	TRBD1	TRBJ2-5	CASSVSGGQETQYF	TGTGCCAGCAGCGTATCAGGGGGCCAAGAGACCCAGTACTTC
TRBV11-1	NA	NA	TRBJ1-1	CASSRRGLNTEAFF	TGTGCCAGCAGCCGCCGAGGGCTGAACACTGAAGCTTTCTTT
TRBV20-1	NA	NA	TRBJ1-1	CSASDRLNTEAFF	TGCAGTGCTAGTGACAGATTGAACACTGAAGCTTTCTTT
TRBV18	NA	NA	TRBJ2-3	CASSPARGAASTDTQYF	TGTGCCAGCTCACCCGCCCGGGGGGCCGCTAGCACAGATACGCAGTATTTT
TRBV2	NA	TRBD2	TRBJ2-7	CASSVAGGGFEQYF	TGTGCCAGCAGTGTAGCGGGAGGGGGGTTCGAGCAGTACTTC
TRBV9	NA	TRBD2	TRBJ2-7	CASSVDREDHYEQYF	TGTGCCAGCAGCGTAGATCGGGAGGACCACTACGAGCAGTACTTC
TRBV3-1/TRBV3-2	few	NA	TRBJ1-3	CASSLAIGGNTIYF	TGTGCCAGCAGCTTAGCCATTGGTGGAAACACCATATATTTT
TRBV24-1	NA	TRBD1	TRBJ2-1	CATSDFTGTGNYNEQFF	TGTGCCACCAGTGATTTCACCGGGACAGGGAACTACAATGAGCAGTTCTTC
TRBV15	once	NA	TRBJ2-7	CATSSILNYEQYF	TGTGCCACCAGCAGTATACTTAACTACGAGCAGTACTTC
TRBV15	NA	TRBD1	TRBJ2-7	CATSRGGQGSYEQYF	TGTGCCACCAGCAGAGGGGGACAGGGTTCCTACGAGCAGTACTTC
TRBV30	NA	TRBD2	TRBJ2-5	CAWSVLTWRLAGGGETQYF	TGTGCCTGGAGTGTTCTTACGTGGCGGCTAGCGGGAGGGGGAGAGACCCAGTACTTC
TRBV7-9	NA	NA	TRBJ2-5	CASSPFRQVQETQYF	TGTGCCAGCAGCCCATTTAGACAGGTGCAAGAGACCCAGTACTTC
TRBV3-1/TRBV3-2	NA	NA	TRBJ1-3	CASRMSGGFPLEDTIYF	TGTGCCAGCAGAATGAGCGGGGGATTCCCTCTGGAGGACACCATATATTTT
TRBV28	NA	TRBD2	TRBJ2-7	CASAISGGGYEQYF	TGTGCCAGCGCAATAAGTGGGGGGGGCTACGAGCAGTACTTC
TRBV6-4	NA	NA	TRBJ1-1	CASSEREQTEAFF	TGTGCCAGCAGTGAGCGGGAACAGACCGAAGCTTTCTTT
TRBV15	NA	NA	TRBJ2-7	CATSRDFGGEQYF	TGTGCCACCAGCAGAGATTTCGGCGGCGAGCAGTACTTC
TRBV7-8	NA	TRBD2	TRBJ2-3	CASSLWRETDTQYF	TGTGCCAGCAGCTTATGGCGGGAGACAGATACGCAGTATTTT
TRBV5-1	once	TRBD1	TRBJ2-3	CASCKRTGADTQYF	TGCGCCAGCTGTAAACGGACAGGGGCAGATACGCAGTATTTT
TRBV29-1	NA	NA	TRBJ2-2	CSGEQDTGELFF	TGCAGCGGGGAACAGGACACCGGGGAGCTGTTTTTT
TRBV14	NA	TRBD2	TRBJ2-7	CASSRGVFSGQTYEQYF	TGTGCCAGCAGCCGAGGCGTGTTTAGCGGGCAGACCTACGAGCAGTACTTC
TRBV27	NA	TRBD1	TRBJ1-1	CASTLGTGGDTEAFF	TGTGCCAGCACCCTGGGGACAGGGGGGGACACTGAAGCTTTCTTT
TRBV3-1/TRBV3-2	NA	TRBD2	TRBJ2-7	CASSQPYGRESYEQYF	TGTGCCAGCAGCCAACCCTACGGGCGGGAGTCCTACGAGCAGTACTTC
TRBV4-3	NA	NA	TRBJ2-7	CASSPRPLLVIPSYEQYF	TGCGCCAGCAGCCCGCGCCCTCTCCTAGTTATCCCCTCCTACGAGCAGTACTTC
TRBV4-1	NA	NA	TRBJ1-1	CASSQVRTAGGAFF	TGCGCCAGCAGCCAAGTTCGAACGGCGGGTGGAGCTTTCTTT